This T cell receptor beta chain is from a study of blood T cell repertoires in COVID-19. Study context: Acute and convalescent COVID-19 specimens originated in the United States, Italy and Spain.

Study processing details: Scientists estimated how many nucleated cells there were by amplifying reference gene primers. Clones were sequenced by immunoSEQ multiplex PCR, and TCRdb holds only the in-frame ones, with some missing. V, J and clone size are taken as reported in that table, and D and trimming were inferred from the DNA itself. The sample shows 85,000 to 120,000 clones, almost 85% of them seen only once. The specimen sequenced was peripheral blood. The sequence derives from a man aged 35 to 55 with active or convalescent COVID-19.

CDR3 residues: CASSPGTNEKLFF. CDR3 nucleotides: TGTGCCAGCAGCCCAGGGACAAATGAAAAACTGTTTTTT. This chain connects TRBV2 to TRBJ1-4, with D possibly TRBD1 on 6 matching bases. The CDR3 has 13 residues. V was cut by 6 bases and J by 5 bases, with 10 bases left in between. CDR1 is SNHLY, CDR2 FYNNEI, per germline.